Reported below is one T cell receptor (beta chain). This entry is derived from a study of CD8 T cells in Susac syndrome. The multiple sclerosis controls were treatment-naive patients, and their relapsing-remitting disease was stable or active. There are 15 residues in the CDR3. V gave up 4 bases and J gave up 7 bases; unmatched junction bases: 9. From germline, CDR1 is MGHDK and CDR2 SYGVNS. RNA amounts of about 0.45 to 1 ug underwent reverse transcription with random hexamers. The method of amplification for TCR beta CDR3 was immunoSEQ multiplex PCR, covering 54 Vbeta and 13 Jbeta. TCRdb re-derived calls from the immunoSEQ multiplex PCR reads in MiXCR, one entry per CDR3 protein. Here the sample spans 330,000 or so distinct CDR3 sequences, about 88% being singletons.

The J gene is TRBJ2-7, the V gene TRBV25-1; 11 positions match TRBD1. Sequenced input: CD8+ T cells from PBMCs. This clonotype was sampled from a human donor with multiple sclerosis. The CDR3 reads CASSGPGQGAVEQYF. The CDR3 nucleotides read TGTGCCAGCAGTGGCCCCGGACAGGGGGCTGTTGAGCAGTACTTC.